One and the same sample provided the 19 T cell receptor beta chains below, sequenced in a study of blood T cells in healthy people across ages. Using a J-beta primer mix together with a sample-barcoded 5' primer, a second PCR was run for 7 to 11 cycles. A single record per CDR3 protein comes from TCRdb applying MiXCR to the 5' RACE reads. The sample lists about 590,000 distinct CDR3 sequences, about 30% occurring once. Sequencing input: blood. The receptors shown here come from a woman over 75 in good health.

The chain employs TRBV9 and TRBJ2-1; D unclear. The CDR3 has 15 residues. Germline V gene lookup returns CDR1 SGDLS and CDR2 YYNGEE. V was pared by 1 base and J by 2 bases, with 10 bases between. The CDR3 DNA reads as TGTGCCAGCAGCGTACCAGTAGGGCCCTACAATGAGCAGTTCTTC. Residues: CASSVPVGPYNEQFF.

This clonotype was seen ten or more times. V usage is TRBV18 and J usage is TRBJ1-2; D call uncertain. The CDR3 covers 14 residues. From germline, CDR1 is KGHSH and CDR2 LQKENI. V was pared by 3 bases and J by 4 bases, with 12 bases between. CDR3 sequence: CASSPVATAYGYTF. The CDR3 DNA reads TGTGCCAGCTCACCCGTGGCAACAGCCTATGGCTACACCTTC.

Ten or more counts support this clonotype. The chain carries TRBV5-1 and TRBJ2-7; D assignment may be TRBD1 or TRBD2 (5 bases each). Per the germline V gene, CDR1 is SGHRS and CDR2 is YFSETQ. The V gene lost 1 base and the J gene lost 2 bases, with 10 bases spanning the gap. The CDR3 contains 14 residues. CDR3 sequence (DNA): TGCGCCAGCAGCTTGTGGGGGTCCACCTACGAGCAGTACTTC. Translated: CASSLWGSTYEQYF.

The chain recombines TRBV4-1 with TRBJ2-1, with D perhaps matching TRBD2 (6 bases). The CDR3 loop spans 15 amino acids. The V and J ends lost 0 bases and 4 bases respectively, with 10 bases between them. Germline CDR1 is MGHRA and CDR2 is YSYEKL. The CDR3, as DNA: TGCGCCAGCAGCCAAGATTGGCGGGGTTACAATGAGCAGTTCTTC. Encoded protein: CASSQDWRGYNEQFF.

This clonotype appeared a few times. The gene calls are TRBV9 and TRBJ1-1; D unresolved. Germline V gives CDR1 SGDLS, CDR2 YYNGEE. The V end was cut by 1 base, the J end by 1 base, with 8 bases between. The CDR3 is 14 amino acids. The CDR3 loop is CASSVSWANTEAFF. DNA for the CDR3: TGTGCCAGCAGCGTATCTTGGGCGAACACTGAAGCTTTCTTT.

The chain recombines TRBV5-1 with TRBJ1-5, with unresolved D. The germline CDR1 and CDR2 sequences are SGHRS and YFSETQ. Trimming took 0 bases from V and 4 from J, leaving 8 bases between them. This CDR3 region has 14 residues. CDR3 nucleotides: TGCGCCAGCAGCTTGGGGCCAGATAATCAGCCCCAGCATTTT. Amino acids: CASSLGPDNQPQHF.

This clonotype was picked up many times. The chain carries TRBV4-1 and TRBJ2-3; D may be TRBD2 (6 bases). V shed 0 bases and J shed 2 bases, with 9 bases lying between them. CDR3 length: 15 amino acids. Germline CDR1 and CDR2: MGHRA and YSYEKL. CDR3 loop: CASSQEEGYTDTQYF. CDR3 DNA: TGCGCCAGCAGCCAAGAGGAGGGCTACACAGATACGCAGTATTTT.

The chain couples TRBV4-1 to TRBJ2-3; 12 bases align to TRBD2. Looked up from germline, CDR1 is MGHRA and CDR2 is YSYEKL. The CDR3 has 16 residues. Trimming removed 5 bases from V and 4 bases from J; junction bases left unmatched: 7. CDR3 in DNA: TGCGCCAGCAGCGACTCTAGCGGGGGGGCCGCAGATACGCAGTATTTT. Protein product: CASSDSSGGAADTQYF.

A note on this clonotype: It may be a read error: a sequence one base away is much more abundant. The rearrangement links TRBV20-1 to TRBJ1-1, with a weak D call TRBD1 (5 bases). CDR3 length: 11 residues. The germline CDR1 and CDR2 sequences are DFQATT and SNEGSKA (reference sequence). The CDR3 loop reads CRAGGPMEAFF. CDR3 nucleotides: TGCAGGGCCGGGGGACCTATGGAAGCTTTCTTT.

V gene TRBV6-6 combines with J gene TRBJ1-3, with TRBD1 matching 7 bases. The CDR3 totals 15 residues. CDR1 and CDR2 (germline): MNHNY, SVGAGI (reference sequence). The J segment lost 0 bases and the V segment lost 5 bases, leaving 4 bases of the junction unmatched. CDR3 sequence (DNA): TGTGCCAGCAGTCCGGACAGGAGCTCTGGAAACACCATATATTTT. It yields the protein CASSPDRSSGNTIYF.

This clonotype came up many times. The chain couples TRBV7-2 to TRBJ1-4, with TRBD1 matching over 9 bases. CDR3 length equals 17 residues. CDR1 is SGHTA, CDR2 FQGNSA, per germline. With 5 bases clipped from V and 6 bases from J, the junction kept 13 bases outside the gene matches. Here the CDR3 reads CASSRYRPDRGDEKLFF. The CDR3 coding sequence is TGTGCCAGCAGCCGTTACCGTCCGGACAGGGGAGATGAAAAACTGTTTTTT.

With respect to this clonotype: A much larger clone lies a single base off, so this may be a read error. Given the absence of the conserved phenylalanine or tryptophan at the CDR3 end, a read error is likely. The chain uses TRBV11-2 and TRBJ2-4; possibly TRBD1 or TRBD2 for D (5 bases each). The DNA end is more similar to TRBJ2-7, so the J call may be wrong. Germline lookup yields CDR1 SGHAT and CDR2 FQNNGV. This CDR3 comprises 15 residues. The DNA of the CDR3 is TGTGCCAGCAGCTCGAATCCGGGACCTCAGTACGAGCAGTACTAC. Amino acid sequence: CASSSNPGPQYEQYY.

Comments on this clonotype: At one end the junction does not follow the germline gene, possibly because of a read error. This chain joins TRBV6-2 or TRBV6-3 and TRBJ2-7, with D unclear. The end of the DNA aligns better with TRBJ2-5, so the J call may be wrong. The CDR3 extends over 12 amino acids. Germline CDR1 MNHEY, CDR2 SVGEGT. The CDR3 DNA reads TGTACCAGCAGTTACTCGGGCGAGACCCAGTACTTC. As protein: CTSSYSGETQYF.

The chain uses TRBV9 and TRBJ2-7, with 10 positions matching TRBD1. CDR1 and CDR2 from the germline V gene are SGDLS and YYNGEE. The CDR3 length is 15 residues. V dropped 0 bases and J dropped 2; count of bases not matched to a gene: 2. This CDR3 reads CASSVGGTGAYEQYF. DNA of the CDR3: TGTGCCAGCAGCGTAGGTGGGACAGGGGCCTACGAGCAGTACTTC.

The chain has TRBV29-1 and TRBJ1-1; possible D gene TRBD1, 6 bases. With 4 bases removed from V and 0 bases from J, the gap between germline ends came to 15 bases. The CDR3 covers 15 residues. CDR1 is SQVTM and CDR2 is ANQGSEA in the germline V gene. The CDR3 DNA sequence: TGCAGCGTTGTCCCCCACAGGGCCATGAACACTGAAGCTTTCTTT. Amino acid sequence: CSVVPHRAMNTEAFF. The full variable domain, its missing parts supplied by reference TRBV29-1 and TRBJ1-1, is SAVISQKPSRDICQRGTSLTIQCQVDSQVTMMFWYRQQPGQSLTLIATANQGSEATYESGFVIDKFPISRPNLTFSTLTVSNMSPEDSSIYLCSVVPHRAMNTEAFFGQGTRLTVV.

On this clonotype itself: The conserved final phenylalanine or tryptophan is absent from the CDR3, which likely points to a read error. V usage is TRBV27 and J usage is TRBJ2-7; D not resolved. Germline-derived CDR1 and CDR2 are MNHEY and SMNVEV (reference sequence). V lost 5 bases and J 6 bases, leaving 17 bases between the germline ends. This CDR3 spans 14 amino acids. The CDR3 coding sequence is TGTGCCAGCAGTCTATACGGCAGGAAGCGCGAGCAGTACTGC. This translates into CASSLYGRKREQYC.

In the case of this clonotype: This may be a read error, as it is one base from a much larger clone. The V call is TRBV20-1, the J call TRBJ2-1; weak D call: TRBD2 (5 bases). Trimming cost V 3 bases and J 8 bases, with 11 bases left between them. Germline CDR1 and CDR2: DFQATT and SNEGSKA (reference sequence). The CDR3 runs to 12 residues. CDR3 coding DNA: TGCAGTGCTAGGGACTCTTTCTATGAGCAGTTCTTC. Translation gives CSARDSFYEQFF.

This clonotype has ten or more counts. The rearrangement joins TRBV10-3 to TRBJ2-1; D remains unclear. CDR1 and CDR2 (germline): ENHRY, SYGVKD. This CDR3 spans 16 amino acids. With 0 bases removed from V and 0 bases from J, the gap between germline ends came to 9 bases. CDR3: CAISESSRSSYNEQFF. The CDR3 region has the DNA TGTGCCATCAGTGAGTCGAGCCGAAGCTCCTACAATGAGCAGTTCTTC.

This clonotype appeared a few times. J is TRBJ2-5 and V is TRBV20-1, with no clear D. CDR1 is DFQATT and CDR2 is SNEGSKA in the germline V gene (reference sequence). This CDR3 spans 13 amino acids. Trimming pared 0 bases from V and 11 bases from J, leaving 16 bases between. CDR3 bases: TGCAGTGCTAGAGACCCGTTTGTATATGAGCAGTACTTC. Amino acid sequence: CSARDPFVYEQYF.